A single sample is the source of the 20 T cell receptor beta chains below, sequenced in a study of T-cell reconstitution after alpha-beta-depleted transplantation in children (dated by TCRdb to about 2016). Library creation used PCR. TCRdb records Illumina HiSeq 2500 as the sequencer. Molecular barcoding was employed in the preparation of TCR libraries, with unique molecular identifiers being used to normalize TCRbeta repertoire quantification. TCRdb redid the processing of the public reads, applying fastp at Q25 and MiXCR, and retained in-frame beta chains. Each entry merges the rows of one CDR3 protein and shows their most common DNA and genes. This sample holds fewer than 750,000 distinct CDR3 sequences; 23% were observed only once. The ten biggest clones cover over 12% of the sample. In the paper's terms, the treatment or condition label means: allogeneic hematopoietic cell transplantation with graft depleted of TCRalphabeta T cells and CD19 B cells.

The sequencing used PBMCs, mostly from graft donor cells, collected 360 days after TCRalphabeta/CD19-depleted stem cell transplant. These receptors all come from a boy under two years old who had a stem cell transplant for acute myeloid leukemia, so the T cells may come from the graft donor.

To note about this clonotype: It may be a read error: a sequence one base away is much more abundant. Here the CDR3 omits its conserved ending phenylalanine or tryptophan, so a read error is the likely source. The chain uses TRBV4-2 and TRBJ2-7, with a possible D match to TRBD1 (5 bases). Trimming pared 1 base from V and 3 bases from J, leaving 22 bases between. The CDR3 is 18 residues long. The V gene's germline CDR1 is LGHNA and CDR2 YNFKEQ. The CDR3 sequence is CASSQVGHGARRDYEQYS. The CDR3 DNA follows: TGTGCCAGCAGCCAAGTGGGGCATGGCGCCAGGAGAGACTACGAGCAGTACTCC.

In DNA form, the CDR3 reads TGCAGTGCTAGAGATCCCTCAAGGCCTGGAAACACCATATATTTT. Its protein product is CSARDPSRPGNTIYF. The chain recombines TRBV20-1 with TRBJ1-3; the D is unclear. The length of the CDR3 is 15 residues. Germline V gene lookup returns CDR1 DFQATT and CDR2 SNEGSKA (reference sequence). Between the trimmed V and J ends, which lost 0 bases and 2 bases, there was a span of 11 bases.

The sample holds many counts of this clonotype. This chain links TRBV12-3 or TRBV12-4 with TRBJ2-6; D is unclear. The CDR3 extends over 15 amino acids. V lost 8 bases and J 0 bases, leaving 11 bases between the germline ends. As DNA, the CDR3 is TGTGCCAGCTCCCCTCGGTTCTCTGGGGCCAACGTCCTGACTTTC. Translating gives CASSPRFSGANVLTF.

This clonotype showed up just a few times. The chain recombines TRBV6-2 or TRBV6-3 with TRBJ1-1, with D possibly being TRBD1 (6 bases). V dropped 6 bases and J dropped 7 bases, with 12 bases sitting between them. From germline, CDR1 is MNHEY and CDR2 SVGEGT. The length of the CDR3 is 12 residues. In DNA, the CDR3 is TGTGCCAGCAGGGAATCCAGGGGTGAAGCTTTCTTT. It codes for CASRESRGEAFF.

This clonotype was found a few times. V usage is TRBV20-1 and J usage is TRBJ2-5; perhaps TRBD1 as D (5 bases). The CDR3 length is 16 residues. Trimming stripped 6 bases from V and 4 bases from J, with 24 bases between. Germline CDR1 and CDR2: DFQATT and SNEGSKA (reference sequence). The CDR3 DNA reads as TGCAGTGCCGAAGCATTCGACGCCTCAGGGTCAGAGACCCAGTACTTC. Protein sequence: CSAEAFDASGSETQYF.

This clonotype was seen repeatedly, ten times or more. The J gene is TRBJ2-2, the V gene TRBV6-1, with D unresolved. From germline, CDR1 is MNHNS and CDR2 SASEGT. Trimming stripped 5 bases from V and 2 bases from J, with 12 bases between. This CDR3 has 15 residues. The CDR3 is CASSTGNANTGELFF. The CDR3 DNA is TGTGCCAGCAGTACGGGCAATGCTAACACCGGGGAGCTGTTTTTT.

The CDR3 is CASSSSGTRGTQYF. CDR3 in DNA: TGTGCCAGCAGTTCTTCCGGGACTAGAGGGACCCAGTACTTC. V and J are TRBV12-3 or TRBV12-4 and TRBJ2-5; 8 nucleotides match TRBD2. The trim removed 4 bases at V and 7 bases at J, leaving 8 bases unmatched. The CDR3 contains 14 residues.

Only a few counts were recorded for this clonotype. J is TRBJ2-2 and V is TRBV20-1; D uncertain. Trimming stripped 4 bases from V and 2 bases from J, with 11 bases between. CDR1 is DFQATT, CDR2 SNEGSKA, per germline (reference sequence). This CDR3 region has 14 residues. CDR3 loop: CSATGLLNTGELFF. CDR3 coding DNA: TGCAGTGCTACGGGTCTACTCAACACCGGGGAGCTGTTTTTT.

The V gene is TRBV12-3 or TRBV12-4, the J gene TRBJ1-3; TRBD1 might be the D (6 bases). This CDR3 contains 14 residues. V was cut by 9 bases and J by 3 bases, with 15 bases left in between. The CDR3 here is CASTGWRSGNTIYF. The DNA for the CDR3 is TGTGCCAGTACAGGGTGGAGAAGTGGAAACACCATATATTTT.

This clonotype occurred a few times. The chain uses TRBV15 and TRBJ2-1; D might be TRBD1 or TRBD2, each matching 5 bases. Germline CDR1 and CDR2: LNHNV and YYDKDF (reference sequence). The CDR3 loop spans 14 amino acids. Trimming pared 0 bases from V and 9 bases from J, leaving 12 bases between. The CDR3 nucleotides are TGTGCCACCAGCAGAGATAGTTGGGGGAGTGAGCAGTTCTTC. This gives the protein CATSRDSWGSEQFF.

The V and J genes are TRBV20-1 and TRBJ2-1; D remains ambiguous. The V gene lost 0 bases and the J gene lost 8 bases, with 11 bases spanning the gap. Looked up from germline, CDR1 is DFQATT and CDR2 is SNEGSKA (reference sequence). The CDR3 runs 13 residues. CDR3 loop: CSARDLLEHEQFF. Written as DNA, the CDR3 is TGCAGTGCTAGAGATCTATTGGAGCATGAGCAGTTCTTC.

This chain uses TRBV6-1 with TRBJ2-1; D could derive from TRBD1 or TRBD2 (5 bases each). From germline, CDR1 is MNHNS and CDR2 SASEGT. Trimming removed 8 bases at V and 10 bases at J, with 21 bases between. This CDR3 is built from 14 residues. The CDR3 reads CASQLGTGPSEQFF. The CDR3 DNA reads TGTGCCAGCCAACTCGGGACCGGCCCAAGCGAGCAGTTCTTC.

The chain couples TRBV5-5 to TRBJ1-5; D remains unclear. CDR3 length: 13 residues. Trimming took 8 bases from V and 3 from J, leaving 12 bases between them. In germline, CDR1 is SGHKS, CDR2 YYEKEE (reference sequence). CDR3 sequence (DNA): TGTGCCAGAGCTATTCTGGACAATCAGCCCCAGCATTTT. Its protein product is CARAILDNQPQHF.

The chain has TRBV29-1 and TRBJ1-2; D is unresolved. CDR1 and CDR2 (germline): SQVTM, ANQGSEA. The CDR3 contains 16 residues. V was shortened by 4 bases and J by 4 bases, with 22 bases between the two germline ends. The CDR3 nucleotides are TGCAGCGTTGTCAACTCCGTCGGGGAGCGTGGCTATGGCTACACCTTC. This sequence encodes CSVVNSVGERGYGYTF.

J is TRBJ2-4 and V is TRBV5-6; D is unresolved. The CDR3 loop spans 18 amino acids. Per the germline V gene, CDR1 is SGHDT and CDR2 is YYEEEE. The V and J ends lost 4 bases and 0 bases respectively, with 20 bases between them. The CDR3 DNA follows: TGTGCCAGCAGCCGGGCAGGACCCTTCTCTTTAGCCAAAAACATTCAGTACTTC. It yields the protein CASSRAGPFSLAKNIQYF.

CDR3: CASSPGTGGQYEQYF. The CDR3 DNA follows: TGCGCCAGCAGCCCAGGGACAGGGGGGCAGTACGAGCAGTACTTC. The rearrangement links TRBV4-3 to TRBJ2-7; 11 nucleotides agree with TRBD1. This CDR3 has 15 amino acids. The germline gives CDR1 LGHNA, CDR2 YSLEER. V shed 4 bases and J 4 bases; nucleotides not matched to a gene: 6.

This clonotype was recorded a few times. This rearrangement joins TRBV28 to TRBJ2-1; 11 bases are a match to TRBD1. The CDR3 length is 13 residues. The V gene end was trimmed by 5 bases and the J gene end by 15 bases; junction bases not matched to a gene: 9. Looked up from germline, CDR1 is MDHEN and CDR2 is SYDVKM. CDR3 amino acids: CASSAPWTGGGFF. The CDR3, as DNA: TGTGCCAGCAGTGCCCCATGGACAGGGGGCGGGTTCTTC.

The J gene is TRBJ1-2, the V gene TRBV4-3, with D maybe TRBD1 (6 bases). Germline V gene sequence: CDR1 LGHNA, CDR2 YSLEER. The CDR3 length is 16 residues. Trimming pared 1 base from V and 2 bases from J, leaving 14 bases between. The CDR3 here is CASSQVQGYKNYGYTF. Here the CDR3 DNA reads TGCGCCAGCAGCCAAGTTCAGGGGTATAAGAACTATGGCTACACCTTC.

V and J are TRBV27 and TRBJ2-3, with a weak D call TRBD2 (7 bases). CDR3 length equals 14 residues. Germline CDR1 and CDR2: MNHEY and SMNVEV (reference sequence). Trimming left V 7 bases short and J 2 bases short, with 13 bases between. CDR3 residues: CASTRGAFTDTQYF. The CDR3 bases are TGTGCCAGCACCCGGGGGGCCTTCACAGATACGCAGTATTTT.

The CDR3 DNA follows: TGTGCCAGCAGCAACCACTGGACAGCTCAAGAGACCCAGTACTTC. This sequence encodes CASSNHWTAQETQYF. The chain links TRBV9 to TRBJ2-5; TRBD1 might be the D (6 bases). Germline CDR1 SGDLS, CDR2 YYNGEE. V was trimmed by 4 bases and J by 2 bases, leaving 15 bases between them. This CDR3 comprises 15 residues. Drawing the rest from reference TRBV9 and TRBJ2-5, the complete variable domain is DSGVTQTPKHLITATGQRVTLRCSPRSGDLSVYWYQQSLDQGLQFLIQYYNGEERAKGNILERFSAQQFPDLHSELNLSSLELGDSALYFCASSNHWTAQETQYFGPGTRLLVL.